This T cell receptor (beta chain) stems from a study of T cells in Graves' hyperthyroidism and ophthalmopathy. Germline CDR1 SEHNR, CDR2 FQNEAQ (reference sequence). The ends were cut back, 5 bases at V and 4 bases at J, with 8 bases in the middle. This CDR3 comprises 13 residues. Uncontrolled infection, other autoimmune disease, pregnancy or lactation led to exclusion. There were TCR beta CDR3 regions amplified from RNA transcripts. TCR CDR3 regions were first amplified by RT-PCR with HTBI primers. TCRdb redid the calling of the multiplex PCR reads with MiXCR, one entry per CDR3 protein. The sample contains about 290,000 distinct CDR3 sequences, about an eighth of which appear only once.

V gene TRBV7-9 combines with J gene TRBJ2-2; the D is unclear. The TCR comes from a woman aged 40-49 years with Graves' hyperthyroidism. Sequenced: blood. CDR3 sequence reads: CASSPSTTGELFF. CDR3 nucleotides: TGTGCCAGCAGCCCGTCGACCACCGGGGAGCTGTTTTTT. The complete variable domain, with remaining parts taken from reference TRBV7-9 and TRBJ2-2, reads DTGVSQNPRHKITKRGQNVTFRCDPISEHNRLYWYRQTLGQGPEFLTYFQNEAQLEKSRLLSDRFSAERPKGSFSTLEIQRTEQGDSAMYLCASSPSTTGELFFGEGSRLTVL.